These 14 T cell receptor beta chains were all obtained from the same sample, sequenced in a study of T cell responses to AZD1222 COVID-19 vaccine. Data came from immunoSEQ multiplex PCR; TCRdb stores just in-frame clones and leaves some out. The sample has under 100,000 clones, around 85% seen once. Sequences were derived from peripheral blood, sampled 28 days after the second AZD1222 dose. Source of these receptors: an adult who received the AZD1222 COVID-19 vaccine.

The chain couples TRBV7-9 to TRBJ1-3; D unresolved. The V gene lost 6 bases and the J gene lost 1 base, with 4 bases spanning the gap. CDR1 SEHNR and CDR2 FQNEAQ come from the germline V gene (reference sequence). CDR3 length: 12 amino acids. Here the CDR3 DNA reads TGTGCCAGCAGGCCATCTGGAAACACCATATATTTT. The encoded protein is CASRPSGNTIYF.

The V and J genes are TRBV3-1 (or the pseudogene TRBV3-2) and TRBJ2-5, with D hard to call. Trimming shortened V by 4 bases and J by 0 bases, and 12 bases separated the two germline ends. CDR3 length equals 15 residues. Germline V gives CDR1 LGHDT, CDR2 YNNKEL (reference sequence). The CDR3 here is CASSPPYSNQETQYF. The CDR3 nucleotides are TGTGCCAGCAGCCCCCCCTACAGCAACCAAGAGACCCAGTACTTC.

The rearrangement links TRBV6-5 to TRBJ1-1, with D possibly TRBD1 on 6 matching bases. Germline lookup yields CDR1 MNHEY and CDR2 SVGAGI. The CDR3 contains 14 residues. V was clipped by 2 bases and J by 1 base, with 8 bases between them. CDR3 region: CASSYLGANTEAFF. The CDR3 region has the DNA TGTGCCAGCAGTTACCTGGGGGCGAACACTGAAGCTTTCTTT.

The V gene is TRBV4-3, the J gene TRBJ1-2; 8 bases match TRBD1. Germline values: CDR1 LGHNA, CDR2 YSLEER. Trimming at V came to 3 bases and at J to 4 bases, leaving 13 bases not matched to a gene. The CDR3 contains 17 residues. CDR3 DNA: TGCGCCAGCAGCCACGTAGCTTCCGGGACAGGAACCTATGGCTACACCTTC. Translated, it gives CASSHVASGTGTYGYTF.

The chain carries TRBV28 and TRBJ2-1, with D hard to call. The CDR3 contains 14 residues. V was clipped by 8 bases and J by 6 bases, with 17 bases between them. Germline CDR1 and CDR2: MDHEN and SYDVKM. The CDR3 loop reads CASQMTTEFNEQFF. The CDR3 coding sequence is TGTGCCAGCCAGATGACCACAGAATTCAATGAGCAGTTCTTC.

This rearrangement joins TRBV3-1 (or the pseudogene TRBV3-2) to TRBJ1-4, with a tentative D call TRBD1 (5 bases). The CDR3 has 15 amino acids. Per germline, CDR1 LGHDT and CDR2 YNNKEL (reference sequence). Trimming took off 1 base at V and 4 bases at J, with 10 bases between the two ends. The CDR3 loop reads CASSQGAGVNEKLFF. In DNA, the CDR3 is TGTGCCAGCAGCCAAGGTGCGGGGGTTAATGAAAAACTGTTTTTT.

V is TRBV24-1 and J is TRBJ1-5; TRBD1 agrees at 7 bases. With 4 bases clipped from V and 6 bases from J, the junction kept 5 bases outside the gene matches. Germline V gives CDR1 KGHDR, CDR2 SFDVKD. The CDR3 extends over 14 amino acids. This chain's CDR3 is CATSDTGESQPQHF. CDR3 coding DNA: TGTGCCACCAGTGACACAGGGGAAAGTCAGCCCCAGCATTTT.

There are a few counts of this clone. The genes are TRBV7-2 and TRBJ2-1; D possibly corresponds to TRBD2 (6 bases). The CDR3 consists of 14 residues. In germline, CDR1 is SGHTA, CDR2 FQGNSA. V lost 5 bases to trimming and J lost 3 bases, with 11 bases between them. The CDR3 here is CASSPPGLYNEQFF. CDR3 nucleotides: TGTGCCAGCAGCCCGCCGGGACTCTACAATGAGCAGTTCTTC.

The genes are TRBV28 and TRBJ2-7; D not certain. With 5 bases removed from V and 3 bases from J, the gap between germline ends came to 5 bases. The CDR3 is 11 amino acids. In germline, CDR1 is MDHEN, CDR2 SYDVKM. In DNA form, the CDR3 reads TGTGCCAGCAGTGCACTCTACGAGCAGTACTTC. Its protein product is CASSALYEQYF.

The DNA of the CDR3 is TGTGCCAGCAGCTCCTTAGGGGGACAGGGGAATCAGCCCCAGCATTTT. It is translated as CASSSLGGQGNQPQHF. The rearrangement uses TRBV7-6 and TRBJ1-5; 10 positions match TRBD1. The trim removed 4 bases at V and 4 bases at J, leaving 7 bases unmatched. The germline CDR1 and CDR2 sequences are SGHVS and FNYEAQ. The CDR3 is 16 residues long.

In DNA form, the CDR3 reads TGTGCCAGCAACTGGGACGGAGGATATACCGGGGAGCTGTTTTTT. It yields the protein CASNWDGGYTGELFF. The chain has TRBV5-4 and TRBJ2-2; possibly TRBD1 or TRBD2 for D (5 bases each). From germline, CDR1 is SGHNT and CDR2 YYREEE (reference sequence). The CDR3 spans 15 residues. The V and J ends lost 6 bases and 5 bases respectively, with 17 bases between them.

V usage is TRBV18 and J usage is TRBJ2-7; TRBD1 agrees at 9 bases. This CDR3 is built from 14 residues. Germline V gives CDR1 KGHSH, CDR2 LQKENI. J was trimmed by 3 bases and V by 5 bases; bases with no gene match: 5. The CDR3 nucleotides are TGTGCCAGCTCATCCGGGACAGGGAGCTACGAGCAGTACTTC. Its translation is CASSSGTGSYEQYF.

The chain couples TRBV7-2 to TRBJ1-2, with D uncertain. Germline-derived CDR1 and CDR2 are SGHTA and FQGNSA. This CDR3 has 17 amino acids. V was clipped by 1 base and J by 5 bases, with 20 bases between them. CDR3 loop: CASSLGKSGGGLYGYTF. The CDR3 coding sequence is TGTGCCAGCAGCTTAGGGAAGTCGGGAGGAGGGTTATATGGCTACACCTTC. Variable domain in full (rest from reference TRBV7-2 and TRBJ1-2): GAGVSQSPSNKVTEKGKDVELRCDPISGHTALYWYRQSLGQGLEFLIYFQGNSAPDKSGLPSDRFSAERTGGSVSTLTIQRTQQEDSAVYLCASSLGKSGGGLYGYTFGSGTRLTVV.

The rearrangement uses TRBV7-9 and TRBJ1-6; maybe TRBD1 (6 bases). Germline loops: CDR1 SEHNR, CDR2 FQNEAQ (reference sequence). This CDR3 is 14 amino acids long. V was trimmed by 5 bases and J by 7 bases, leaving 12 bases between them. The CDR3 nucleotides are TGTGCCAGCAGCCCCGGACAGTACAATTCACCCCTCCACTTT. As protein: CASSPGQYNSPLHF.